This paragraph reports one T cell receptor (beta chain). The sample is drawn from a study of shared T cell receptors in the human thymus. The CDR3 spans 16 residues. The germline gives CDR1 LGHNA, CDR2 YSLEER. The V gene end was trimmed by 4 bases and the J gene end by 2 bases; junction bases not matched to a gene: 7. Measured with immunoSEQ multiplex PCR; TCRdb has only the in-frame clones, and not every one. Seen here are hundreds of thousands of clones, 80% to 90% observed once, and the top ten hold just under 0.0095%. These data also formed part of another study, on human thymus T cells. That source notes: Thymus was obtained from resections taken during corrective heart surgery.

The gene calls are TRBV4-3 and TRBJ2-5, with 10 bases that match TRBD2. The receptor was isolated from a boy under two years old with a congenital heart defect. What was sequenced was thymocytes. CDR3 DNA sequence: TGCGCCAGCAGCCTTGGCGCTAGCGGGGGACAAGAGACCCAGTACTTC. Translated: CASSLGASGGQETQYF.